This T cell receptor (beta chain) derives from a study of T cell responses to AZD1222 COVID-19 vaccine. The study's findings and limits: Spike-wide coverage was observed for vaccine-associated CD4 TCRs, with dominant responses at 160-218 and 743-854. Clonal diversity may have been underestimated in mostly white British donors. Seropositive status at baseline applied to only five to seven AZD1222 recipients. Nearly half of spike-specific TCRs reportedly go after variant regions that carry no mutations.

The ends lost 5 bases at V and 5 bases at J; junction bases unmatched: 7. Germline CDR1 MNHEY, CDR2 SVGAGI. The CDR3 totals 15 residues. As concerns this clone: What it binds is not known.

Sequencing was performed with immunoSEQ multiplex PCR; in TCRdb, only in-frame clones are kept and a portion is missing. This table has about 110,000 clones, 88% appearing once. Sequenced here: peripheral blood, sampled on day 0 of AZD1222 vaccination. The V gene is TRBV6-5, the J gene TRBJ2-7; 12 nucleotides align to TRBD1. This TCR was recovered from an adult in good health. CDR3 DNA sequence: TGTGCCAGCAGTACCTACCGGGACAGGGGGCACGAGCAGTACTTC. This sequence encodes CASSTYRDRGHEQYF.